One sample yielded the 14 T cell receptor beta chains listed below, sequenced in a study of T cells in localized non-small cell lung cancer (TCRdb year 2020). Receptors were amplified or captured by the immunoSEQ multiplex PCR assay. The clones in this table, taken by TCRdb from immuneACCESS, are in-frame only. Not every clone is retained; where verified, under half of the shortfall comes from an unresolved V gene, and the cause of the rest is unknown. The sample has under 150,000 clones on record, approximately 88% of them singletons. The ten largest clones take up around 1.5% of the sample. Here the sequenced sample was peripheral blood, taken before any cancer treatment. These receptors were obtained from a female donor over 55 with stage I lung adenocarcinoma.

CDR3 region: CSVVGGGIPSETQYF. The CDR3 DNA reads TGCAGCGTTGTAGGTGGCGGGATCCCCTCAGAGACCCAGTACTTC. The chain uses TRBV29-1 and TRBJ2-5; TRBD2 might be the D (6 bases). CDR1 is SQVTM, CDR2 ANQGSEA, per germline. The ends were cut back, 4 bases at V and 4 bases at J, with 19 bases in the middle. The CDR3 totals 15 residues.

This chain joins TRBV2 and TRBJ1-1; a weak D match, TRBD1 (5 bases). Germline V gives CDR1 SNHLY, CDR2 FYNNEI. Trimming pared 2 bases from V and 1 base from J, leaving 11 bases between. The CDR3 consists of 15 residues. CDR3 DNA: TGTGCCAGCAGTGAATCTAGGCAGGGGAACACTGAAGCTTTCTTT. The encoded protein is CASSESRQGNTEAFF. The whole variable domain, filled in from reference TRBV2 and TRBJ1-1, reads EPEVTQTPSHQVTQMGQEVILRCVPISNHLYFYWYRQILGQKVEFLVSFYNNEISEKSEIFDDQFSVERPDGSNFTLKIRSTKLEDSAMYFCASSESRQGNTEAFFGQGTRLTVV.

The gene calls are TRBV4-1 and TRBJ2-1; 8 nucleotides agree with TRBD2. Germline V lookup: CDR1 MGHRA, CDR2 YSYEKL. The CDR3 extends over 17 amino acids. Germline trimming cut 0 bases from V and 0 bases from J; bases unmatched to any gene: 4. The CDR3 spells CASSQELAVSSYNEQFF. The CDR3 nucleotides read TGCGCCAGCAGCCAAGAACTAGCGGTGAGCTCCTACAATGAGCAGTTCTTC.

The rearrangement links TRBV10-3 to TRBJ1-2; 7 bases match TRBD1. Germline assignment: CDR1 ENHRY and CDR2 SYGVKD. CDR3 length: 13 residues. V lost 3 bases to trimming and J lost 5 bases; unmatched junction nucleotides: 3. DNA of the CDR3: TGTGCCATCAGTGATACAGGGGTGTATGGCTACACCTTC. Protein: CAISDTGVYGYTF.

The genes are TRBV4-2 and TRBJ2-1, with 8 bases aligning to TRBD2. The CDR3 totals 19 residues. Trimming cost V 1 base and J 4 bases; bases outside gene matches: 15. Per germline, CDR1 LGHNA and CDR2 YNFKEQ. The CDR3 here is CASSQGAETSGGEYNEQFF. The CDR3 bases are TGTGCCAGCAGCCAAGGAGCAGAAACTAGCGGTGGAGAGTACAATGAGCAGTTCTTC.

The rearrangement joins TRBV30 to TRBJ2-7, with D tentatively TRBD2 (5 bases). The length of the CDR3 is 11 residues. V was shortened by 2 bases and J by 7 bases, with 9 bases between the two germline ends. CDR1 is GTSNPN, CDR2 SVGIG, per germline (reference sequence). Here the CDR3 reads CAWSKWEEQYF. CDR3 nucleotide sequence: TGTGCCTGGAGTAAGTGGGAGGAGCAGTACTTC.

The chain carries TRBV28 and TRBJ1-5; 9 bases match TRBD1. Germline CDR1 and CDR2: MDHEN and SYDVKM. The V gene end was trimmed by 7 bases and the J gene end by 4 bases; junction bases not matched to a gene: 14. This CDR3 has 17 residues. The CDR3 DNA sequence: TGTGCCAGCACTTCGGCTGGGACAGGGATTTTGAATCAGCCCCAGCATTTT. Translated: CASTSAGTGILNQPQHF.

A few counts support this clone. The chain joins TRBV27 to TRBJ1-1, with 7 bases identical to TRBD1. The CDR3 extends over 14 amino acids. Germline assignment: CDR1 MNHEY and CDR2 SMNVEV (reference sequence). Losses at the gene ends were 3 bases for V and 4 bases for J; bases not matched to a gene: 5. The CDR3 sequence is CASSFGQGGTEAFF. For the CDR3, the DNA is TGTGCCAGCAGTTTTGGCCAGGGGGGCACTGAAGCTTTCTTT.

The chain recombines TRBV11-3 with TRBJ2-2; 7 positions agree with TRBD1. The CDR3 sequence is 15 residues long. With 0 bases clipped from V and 10 bases from J, the junction kept 8 bases outside the gene matches. Germline assignment: CDR1 SGHNT and CDR2 YENEEA. CDR3 sequence (DNA): TGTGCCAGCAGCTTAGATCGAAGACAGGGTGTGGAGCTGTTTTTT. The encoded protein is CASSLDRRQGVELFF.

The J gene is TRBJ2-2, the V gene TRBV27; the D gene could be TRBD1 or TRBD2 (5 bases each). CDR3 length: 14 residues. The V and J ends lost 10 bases and 10 bases respectively, with 22 bases between them. Germline V gene data show CDR1 as MNHEY and CDR2 as SMNVEV (reference sequence). The CDR3 nucleotides read TGTGCCACTCAGCTCCTCGGGGCGGCGGAGGAGCTGTTTTTT. Encoded protein: CATQLLGAAEELFF.

This clone was observed once. J is TRBJ1-4 and V is TRBV29-1; possible D gene TRBD1, 6 bases. Germline V gene data show CDR1 as SQVTM and CDR2 as ANQGSEA. V lost 7 bases and J lost 7, with 16 bases in between. The CDR3 is 13 residues long. The CDR3 sequence: CSGSGDTGEKLFF. The CDR3 region has the DNA TGCAGCGGTTCAGGGGACACGGGTGAAAAACTGTTTTTT.

V usage is TRBV6-1 and J usage is TRBJ1-5, with TRBD1 matching 9 bases. Germline V lookup: CDR1 MNHNS, CDR2 SASEGT. J was trimmed by 1 base and V by 7 bases; bases with no gene match: 5. There are 15 residues in the CDR3. This CDR3 reads CASKWTGVSNQPQHF. The DNA of the CDR3 is TGTGCCAGCAAGTGGACAGGGGTGAGCAATCAGCCCCAGCATTTT.

About this clone: The junction differs from germline at one of its ends, possibly a read error. The chain couples TRBV7-7 to TRBJ2-5; D may be TRBD1 (6 bases). The CDR3 contains 14 residues. CDR1 is SSHAT and CDR2 is FNYEAQ in the germline V gene (reference sequence). Here the CDR3 DNA reads TGTGCTAGCAGCTTAGGGACAAACCAAGAGACCCAGTACTTC. Protein: CASSLGTNQETQYF. The full variable domain, rest sourced from reference TRBV7-7 and TRBJ2-5, is GAGVSQSPRYKVTKRGQDVTLRCDPISSHATLYWYQQALGQGPEFLTYFNYEAQPDKSGLPSDRFSAERPEGSISTLTIQRTEQRDSAMYRCASSLGTNQETQYFGPGTRLLVL.

In its sample, this clone was seen once. The gene calls are TRBV28 and TRBJ2-2, with 9 bases matching TRBD1. Germline V gives CDR1 MDHEN, CDR2 SYDVKM. Trimming cost V 4 bases and J 8 bases; bases outside gene matches: 11. CDR3 length equals 16 residues. The CDR3 reads CASSYAGTGSKGELFF. CDR3 sequence (DNA): TGTGCCAGCAGTTATGCCGGGACAGGGTCAAAGGGGGAGCTGTTTTTT. Together with reference TRBV28 and TRBJ2-2, the CDR3 gives the full variable domain: DVKVTQSSRYLVKRTGEKVFLECVQDMDHENMFWYRQDPGLGLRLIYFSYDVKMKEKGDIPEGYSVSREKKERFSLILESASTNQTSMYLCASSYAGTGSKGELFFGEGSRLTVL.